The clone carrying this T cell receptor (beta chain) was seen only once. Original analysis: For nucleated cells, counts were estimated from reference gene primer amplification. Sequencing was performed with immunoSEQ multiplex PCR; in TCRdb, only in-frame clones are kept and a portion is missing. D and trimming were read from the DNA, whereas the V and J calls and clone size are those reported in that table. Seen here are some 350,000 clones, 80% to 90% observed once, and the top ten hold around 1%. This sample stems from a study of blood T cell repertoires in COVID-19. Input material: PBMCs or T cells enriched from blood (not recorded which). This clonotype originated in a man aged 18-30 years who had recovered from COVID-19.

The CDR3 is CASSPPRNGSLDTIYF. In nucleotides, the CDR3 is TGTGCCAGCTCACCACCGAGGAATGGGAGTTTGGACACCATATATTTT. The chain joins TRBV18 to TRBJ1-3; D gene ambiguous. Germline-derived CDR1 and CDR2 are KGHSH and LQKENI. The CDR3 is 16 amino acids. Between the trimmed V and J ends, which lost 0 bases and 8 bases, there was a span of 17 bases.